A selection of T cell receptor beta chains follows, all from one sample in a study of T cell changes during pregnancy in multiple sclerosis. The assay was immunoSEQ multiplex PCR, and TCRdb's table has in-frame clones only and misses some. The sample records approximately 63,000 clones, roughly 91% being singletons. The sequencing used peripheral blood, collected in the third trimester of pregnancy. The receptors come from a female donor in good health, enrolled as a control in a pregnancy study. Each CDR3 is given with its conserved first and last residue. A D gene is named only where the DNA matches it firmly. Not all rows give a size; the values are once, few, many and, for expanded clones, a class.

>.|TRBJ1-3|.|TRBV30
TGTGCCTGGACTAGGGGCTCCTCTGGAAACACCATATATTTT
CAWTRGSSGNTIYF
>TRBD2|TRBJ2-7|.|TRBV9
TGTGCCAGAACCGAACGCGGGGGATACGAGCAGTACTTC
CARTERGGYEQYF
>.|TRBJ2-5|.|TRBV5-1
TGCGCCAGCAGCTTGTTGCGGCAGGGAAGGGACCAAGAGACCCAGTACTTC
CASSLLRQGRDQETQYF
>.|TRBJ1-6|.|TRBV30
TGTGCCTGGAGTGCCTCGGGGGGGTTTTCACCCCTCCACTTT
CAWSASGGFSPLHF
>.|TRBJ1-1|.|TRBV6-1
TGTGCCACGGCTAGGGGGGGGTGGAGCACTGAAGCTTTCTTT
CATARGGWSTEAFF
>.|TRBJ2-1|.|TRBV19
TGTGCCAGTAGTCCCAGGGCACTAGCCGATGAGCAGTTCTTC
CASSPRALADEQFF
>.|TRBJ2-3|.|TRBV15
TGTGCCACCAGCAGAAGCCGGGAACCCACAGATACGCAGTATTTT
CATSRSREPTDTQYF
>.|TRBJ2-7|.|TRBV27
TGTGCCAGCAGTTCCAGCTCCTACGAGCAGTACTTC
CASSSSSYEQYF
>TRBD1|TRBJ2-7|.|TRBV2
TGTGCCAGCAGATCCGGGACAGGGGGTCCCGAGCAGTACTTC
CASRSGTGGPEQYF
>.|TRBJ1-1|.|TRBV19
TGTGCCAGTAGTATTCTTGACAATTCGAACACTGAAGCTTTCTTT
CASSILDNSNTEAFF
>TRBD2|TRBJ2-7|.|TRBV28
TGTGCCAGCAGTTTAATCGTTAGCGGGAGTTGGGAGCAGTACTTC
CASSLIVSGSWEQYF
>TRBD2|TRBJ2-3|.|TRBV15
TGTGCCACCAGCTTCCTTGGACCCTCTAGCGGGAGGGTCACAGATACGCAGTATTTT
CATSFLGPSSGRVTDTQYF
>TRBD2|TRBJ2-1|.|TRBV4-2
TGTGCCAGCAGCCCCTACTACGACGGGGGGGCCCCGTCCTACAATGAGCAGTTCTTC
CASSPYYDGGAPSYNEQFF
>.|TRBJ2-2|.|TRBV28
TGTGCCAGCAGTTCTCCCCCCCCCGGGTATAATTGGGACACCGGGGAGCTGTTTTTT
CASSSPPPGYNWDTGELFF
>TRBD2|TRBJ2-7|once|TRBV27
TGTGCCAGCAGTCCAAGACGGACTAGCGGGAGGGCTCCCGACCGGATCTACGAGCAGTACTTC
CASSPRRTSGRAPDRIYEQYF
>TRBD1|TRBJ1-1|.|TRBV5-1
TGCGCCAGCAGCCCGAGGACAGGGGACACTGAAGCTTTCTTT
CASSPRTGDTEAFF
>TRBD2|TRBJ2-3|once|TRBV2
TGTGCCAGCAGCGATTTTGGGCGGGGGGCTGAAGATACGCAGTATTTT
CASSDFGRGAEDTQYF
>.|TRBJ2-2|.|TRBV15
TGTGCCACCAGCAGAGTGGGGGGTGGTCCAGAAGAGCTGTTTTTT
CATSRVGGGPEELFF
>.|TRBJ2-2|.|TRBV5-1
TGCGCCAGCAGCTTAGCGAATCCCGGGGAGCTGTTTTTT
CASSLANPGELFF
>TRBD2|TRBJ2-7|once|TRBV7-9
TGTGCCAGCAGCGCGACTAGCGGGGGCACCTACGAGCAGTACTTC
CASSATSGGTYEQYF
>TRBD2|TRBJ2-5|.|TRBV5-1
TGCGCCAGCAGCTTCCGGACTAGCGGCATTAAAGAGACCCAGTACTTC
CASSFRTSGIKETQYF
>.|TRBJ2-2|.|TRBV14
TGTGCCAGCAGCCAAACTGCGAACACCGGGGAGCTGTTTTTT
CASSQTANTGELFF
>TRBD2|TRBJ2-1|.|TRBV7-2
TGTGCCAGCCCCTTAGCGGGGGGGCTCCTCAATGAGCAGTTCTTC
CASPLAGGLLNEQFF
>TRBD1|TRBJ2-1|once|TRBV6-5
TGTGCCAGCAGTTTAAGACAGGGGTCCTACAATGAGCAGTTCTTC
CASSLRQGSYNEQFF
>.|TRBJ1-1|.|TRBV7-9
TGTGCCAGCAGCTCCGCCCGGGGGGCTGAAGCTTTCTTT
CASSSARGAEAFF
>.|TRBJ1-1|.|TRBV7-9
TGTGCCAGCAGCTGGAGGGGCATTAACACTGAAGCTTTCTTT
CASSWRGINTEAFF
>.|TRBJ2-4|few|TRBV27
TGTGCCAGCAGTTTATCAGTGGCAGGGATGGCCAAAAACATTCAGTACTTC
CASSLSVAGMAKNIQYF
>.|TRBJ2-4|.|TRBV30
TGTGCCTGGAGCCCGGGGGTGTTAGCCAAAAACATTCAGTACTTC
CAWSPGVLAKNIQYF
>.|TRBJ2-7|once|TRBV11-2
TGTGCCAGCAGCTTCCAGGGGACAAGATACGAGCAGTACTTC
CASSFQGTRYEQYF
>.|TRBJ2-2|.|TRBV19
TGTGCCAGTAGTATGGGGGGGGGCCCTCGTTTT
CASSMGGGPRF
>.|TRBJ2-3|.|TRBV5-1
TGCGCCAGCAGGGAGGAATTACGAGATACGCAGTATTTT
CASREELRDTQYF
>TRBD1|TRBJ1-2|.|TRBV29-1
TGCAGCGTTGTGACAGGGGCCATGAACTATGGCTACACCTTC
CSVVTGAMNYGYTF
>.|TRBJ1-1|few|TRBV6-1
TGTGCCAGCAGTGAGCCAGTCACCATGAACACTGAAGCTTTCTTT
CASSEPVTMNTEAFF
>.|TRBJ2-1|.|TRBV28
TGTGCCAGCAGTCCGCTGCAGGGTTCCCCCTACAATGAGCAGTTCTTC
CASSPLQGSPYNEQFF
>TRBD2|TRBJ2-7|.|TRBV11-2
TGTGCCAGCAGCTTAGTTGTGTCGGGGGGGTCCTACGAGCAGTACTTC
CASSLVVSGGSYEQYF
>TRBD1|TRBJ2-7|once|TRBV6-1
TGTGCCAGCCAACGGGACAGGGTTGAGTACTTC
CASQRDRVEYF
>TRBD1|TRBJ2-7|.|TRBV29-1
TGCAGCGTTTTATTGGGACAGGGGAAGGTTTGGCAGTACTTC
CSVLLGQGKVWQYF
>.|TRBJ2-2|.|TRBV7-6
TGTGCCAGCAGCTTTTTGGACTCGGGCGCCGGGGAGCTGTTTTTT
CASSFLDSGAGELFF
>.|TRBJ1-5|.|TRBV18
TGTGCCAGCTCACCATCGGGAGCGATTAGCAATCAGCCCCAGCATTTT
CASSPSGAISNQPQHF
>.|TRBJ2-1|.|TRBV11-2
TGTGCCAGCAGCTTGGCGGATTCCTACAATGAGCAGTTCTTC
CASSLADSYNEQFF
>.|TRBJ2-1|.|TRBV5-4
TGTGCCAGCAGCTTGGAACGGGGGGCGTCGTACAATGAGCAGTTCTTC
CASSLERGASYNEQFF
>.|TRBJ2-1|.|TRBV10-2
TGCGCCAGCAGTGACCAGTCTAGCTGGATTTACAATGAGCAGTTCTTC
CASSDQSSWIYNEQFF
>.|TRBJ1-2|.|TRBV15
TGTGCCACCAGCAGAACCACAGGGAGGGACTATGGCTACACCTTC
CATSRTTGRDYGYTF
>.|TRBJ2-7|.|TRBV6-6
TGTGCCAGCAGTTACCTCTACGAGCAGTACTTC
CASSYLYEQYF
>.|TRBJ2-7|.|TRBV9
TGTGCCAGCAGCCCGTGGGTTAGCGGACTCTACGAGCAGTACTTC
CASSPWVSGLYEQYF
>TRBD1|TRBJ1-5|once|TRBV18
TGTGCCAGCTCACCGGGACAGGCACAGCAGCCCCAGCATTTT
CASSPGQAQQPQHF
>.|TRBJ2-7|.|TRBV29-1
TGCAGCGTTGAGCGGGGCCCCCCCTACGAGCAGTACTTC
CSVERGPPYEQYF
>TRBD2|TRBJ2-1|.|TRBV4-1
TGCGCCAGCAGCCATGCTAGCGGGGCCTACAATGAGCAGTTCTTC
CASSHASGAYNEQFF
>TRBD1|TRBJ1-2|once|TRBV9
TGTGCCAGCAGCACCGGCCCTTCTGACAGGGGTGGCTATGGCTACACCTTC
CASSTGPSDRGGYGYTF
>.|TRBJ1-1|.|TRBV7-8
TGTGCCAGCAGCCCCCGGACAGATAACACTGAAGCTTTCTTT
CASSPRTDNTEAFF
>TRBD1|TRBJ1-2|few|TRBV7-8
TGTGCCAGCAGTTCCCGGGACAGGGGTAGCTACACCTTC
CASSSRDRGSYTF
>.|TRBJ2-3|.|TRBV10-3
TGTGCCATCAGTGAGTCGAAGGGGTTAGCCCATACGCAGTATTTT
CAISESKGLAHTQYF
>.|TRBJ2-7|.|TRBV4-1
TGCGCCAGCAGCTCAATGCAGGGTGGGTACGAGCAGTACTTC
CASSSMQGGYEQYF